Presented here are 5 T cell receptor beta chains from one specimen sequenced in a study of T-cell reconstitution after alpha-beta-depleted transplantation in children. Unique molecular identifiers were used in preparing the TCRbeta library. TCRdb processed the PCR reads anew with MiXCR; each CDR3 protein has one entry. The sample includes approximately 400,000 distinct CDR3 sequences, 9.5% to 13% of them seen just once. The sample here was PBMCs from the stem cell graft donor, taken from the stem cell graft. Receptor source: a human donor who donated a stem cell graft to a child with acute myeloid leukemia.

This clonotype was observed a few times. J is TRBJ1-1 and V is TRBV29-1; 8 bases line up with TRBD1. This CDR3 is built from 13 residues. Germline CDR1 and CDR2: SQVTM and ANQGSEA. Trimming took 7 bases from V and 1 from J; bases not matched to a gene: 5. The CDR3 DNA sequence: TGCAGCGGACAGGGGCAATGGAACACTGAAGCTTTCTTT. Its protein product is CSGQGQWNTEAFF.

This clonotype was seen at least ten times. The CDR3 coding sequence is TGCAGTGTCAGGGGACAGGCCTACGAGCAGTACTTC. Translation gives CSVRGQAYEQYF. The chain employs TRBV20-1 and TRBJ2-7, with 8 bases aligning to TRBD1. Germline CDR1 is DFQATT and CDR2 is SNEGSKA (reference sequence). This CDR3 comprises 12 residues. V lost 7 bases, J lost 2 bases, and 4 bases stayed unmatched.

This clonotype showed up just a few times. The chain joins TRBV9 to TRBJ2-7; 10 bases are shared with TRBD2. With 3 bases clipped from V and 3 bases from J, the junction kept 3 bases outside the gene matches. Per the germline V gene, CDR1 is SGDLS and CDR2 is YYNGEE. The CDR3 loop spans 14 amino acids. CDR3 in amino acids: CASSAGTSVYEQYF. Written as DNA, the CDR3 is TGTGCCAGCAGCGCCGGGACTAGCGTCTACGAGCAGTACTTC.

This clonotype was counted at least ten times. The V gene is TRBV7-2, the J gene TRBJ2-7; D is ambiguous. The CDR3 is 11 residues long. V was clipped by 5 bases and J by 0 bases, with 2 bases between them. Per the germline V gene, CDR1 is SGHTA and CDR2 is FQGNSA. The CDR3 coding sequence is TGTGCCAGCAGCCTCTCCTACGAGCAGTACTTC. Translated, it gives CASSLSYEQYF.

The J gene is TRBJ1-4, the V gene TRBV20-1; D is uncertain. Germline-derived CDR1 and CDR2 are DFQATT and SNEGSKA (reference sequence). The CDR3 has 13 amino acids. The V end lost 0 bases, the J end lost 2 bases, and 4 bases lay between the germline ends. CDR3 loop: CSARDGTNEKLFF. The DNA for the CDR3 is TGCAGTGCTAGAGACGGTACTAATGAAAAACTGTTTTTT.